This T cell receptor beta chain was recorded in a study of OX40 agonist ivuxolimab in advanced cancers. The assay was immunoSEQ multiplex PCR, and TCRdb's table has in-frame clones only and misses some. The profile shows about 70,000 clones, around 88% of them singletons. The CDR3 is 15 amino acids. The V segment lost 8 bases and the J segment 5 bases; nucleotides outside the gene matches: 13. Germline V lookup: CDR1 MRHNA, CDR2 SNTAGT. The source of this sequence is an adult with an advanced solid tumor such as melanoma, head and neck, liver or kidney cancer. Material: CD4+ or CD8+ T cells sorted from blood, obtained in a trial of the OX40 agonist ivuxolimab. The V gene is TRBV6-4, the J gene TRBJ2-5; 8 nucleotides align to TRBD2. CDR3 region: CASQSAREVRETQYF. DNA of the CDR3: TGTGCCAGCCAGTCGGCGCGGGAGGTTCGGGAGACCCAGTACTTC.